This T cell receptor beta chain was profiled in a study of blood T cell repertoires in COVID-19. The overall study: Some COVID-19 samples were acute and others convalescent; all came from the United States, Italy and Spain. T cells, B-cell-depleted T cells, or PBMCs supplied cDNA or gDNA.

In the original workflow: The authors estimated nucleated cell counts from reference gene primer amplification. The table came from immunoSEQ multiplex PCR; TCRdb's copy has only in-frame clones and leaves some out. That table gives V, J and clone size, and the DNA gave D and trimming. The sample lists over 200,000 clones, around 87% occurring once. Sample: peripheral blood. The sequence came from a woman aged 45-65 years with acute or convalescent COVID-19.

The CDR3 protein is CASSFNRESGTDTQYF. In DNA, the CDR3 is TGTGCCAGCAGTTTTAACAGGGAAAGCGGCACAGATACGCAGTATTTT. The V and J genes are TRBV6-2 or TRBV6-3 and TRBJ2-3, with D possibly TRBD1 on 6 matching bases. From germline, CDR1 is MNHEY and CDR2 SVGEGT. This CDR3 has 16 amino acids. Trimming removed 4 bases at V and 1 base at J, with 15 bases between.